These 5 T cell receptor beta chains share one sample of origin, sequenced in a study of cytomegalovirus exposure and HLA in healthy donors. The PCR made use of 60 Vbeta and 13 Jbeta primers. Only in-frame clones appear in the TCRdb table, and some are missing; sequencing was by immunoSEQ multiplex PCR. In the table there are approximately 44,000 clones, around 87% of which are singletons. The specimen was PBMCs. These receptors were taken from a woman in her 40s in good health and CMV-seropositive.

This chain links TRBV2 with TRBJ2-6; the D is unclear. The CDR3 runs to 16 residues. V gave up 5 bases and J gave up 0 bases, with 11 bases separating them. From germline, CDR1 is SNHLY and CDR2 FYNNEI. For the CDR3, the DNA is TGTGCCAGCAGTATAGACACCCTCTCTGGGGCCAACGTCCTGACTTTC. Its protein is CASSIDTLSGANVLTF.

The CDR3 sequence is CASSLSRRQRRYGYTF. In nucleotides, the CDR3 is TGTGCCAGCAGTTTATCCCGGCGACAGCGACGGTATGGCTACACCTTC. The chain links TRBV27 to TRBJ1-2; TRBD1 is a possible D gene (5 bases). The CDR3 totals 16 residues. In germline, CDR1 is MNHEY, CDR2 SMNVEV (reference sequence). V was trimmed by 0 bases and J by 5 bases, leaving 16 bases between them.

This chain connects TRBV9 to TRBJ2-1; 8 nucleotides align to TRBD2. The CDR3 has 15 residues. Germline V gives CDR1 SGDLS, CDR2 YYNGEE. The V segment lost 3 bases and the J segment 7 bases; nucleotides outside the gene matches: 9. The DNA for the CDR3 is TGTGCCAGCAGCGGCGGTAGCGGGGTTGGGAATGAGCAGTTCTTC. It is translated as CASSGGSGVGNEQFF.

J is TRBJ2-3 and V is TRBV20-1, with TRBD2 matching over 7 bases. This CDR3 has 11 residues. The germline V gene encodes CDR1 DFQATT and CDR2 SNEGSKA (reference sequence). CDR3 protein: CILTGGDTQYF. In nucleotides, the CDR3 is TGCATTCTCACGGGGGGAGATACGCAGTATTTT.

This sequence joins TRBV6-5 and TRBJ2-5; TRBD2 is a possible D gene (5 bases). CDR3 length: 13 residues. Germline CDR1 is MNHEY and CDR2 is SVGAGI. V shed 5 bases and J shed 3 bases, with 10 bases lying between them. The CDR3 region has the DNA TGTGCCAGCAGTAACACTAGAAAAGAGACCCAGTACTTC. Amino acids: CASSNTRKETQYF.